These 3 T cell receptor beta chains came from one sample sequenced in a study of T cell repertoires in cytomegalovirus infection. Their antigens remain unidentified. TCRdb reprocessed the reads with MiXCR, giving one entry per CDR3 protein. The sample carries a few hundred thousand distinct CDR3 sequences, approximately 46% recorded once. The source material was cultured PBMCs, sampled from culture after CMV antigen stimulation. The receptors were gathered from a human donor in good health (CMV status not recorded). Some clones in this sample may be carry-over from other donors' samples.

The rearrangement joins TRBV30 to TRBJ1-2; no clear D gene. Germline CDR1 reads GTSNPN; CDR2 reads SVGIG (reference sequence). The CDR3 length is 14 residues. Deletions cut 1 base from V and 3 bases from J, with 12 bases between. CDR3 sequence reads: CAWSGEVRDYGYTF. CDR3 bases: TGTGCCTGGAGTGGGGAGGTACGAGACTATGGCTACACCTTC.

This clonotype has just a few counts. This chain uses TRBV7-2 with TRBJ1-5; weak D call: TRBD1 (5 bases). Germline V gene sequence: CDR1 SGHTA, CDR2 FQGNSA. Trimming pared 2 bases from V and 4 bases from J, leaving 12 bases between. CDR3 length: 15 residues. The CDR3 region has the DNA TGTGCCAGCAGCTTATGGGGCAACGGGAATCAGCCCCAGCATTTT. It yields the protein CASSLWGNGNQPQHF. The full variable domain, completed using reference TRBV7-2 and TRBJ1-5, is GAGVSQSPSNKVTEKGKDVELRCDPISGHTALYWYRQSLGQGLEFLIYFQGNSAPDKSGLPSDRFSAERTGGSVSTLTIQRTQQEDSAVYLCASSLWGNGNQPQHFGDGTRLSIL.

The chain employs TRBV7-9 and TRBJ2-1; perhaps TRBD2 as D (6 bases). The CDR3 runs 18 residues. CDR1 and CDR2 from the germline V gene are SEHNR and FQNEAQ (reference sequence). V shed 2 bases and J shed 5 bases, with 22 bases lying between them. This CDR3 is CASSLRTLAHRGDNEQFF. As DNA, the CDR3 is TGTGCCAGCAGCTTACGCACTCTAGCGCACCGAGGGGACAATGAGCAGTTCTTC. Combining the CDR3 with reference TRBV7-9 and TRBJ2-1 gives the whole variable domain DTGVSQNPRHKITKRGQNVTFRCDPISEHNRLYWYRQTLGQGPEFLTYFQNEAQLEKSRLLSDRFSAERPKGSFSTLEIQRTEQGDSAMYLCASSLRTLAHRGDNEQFFGPGTRLTVL.